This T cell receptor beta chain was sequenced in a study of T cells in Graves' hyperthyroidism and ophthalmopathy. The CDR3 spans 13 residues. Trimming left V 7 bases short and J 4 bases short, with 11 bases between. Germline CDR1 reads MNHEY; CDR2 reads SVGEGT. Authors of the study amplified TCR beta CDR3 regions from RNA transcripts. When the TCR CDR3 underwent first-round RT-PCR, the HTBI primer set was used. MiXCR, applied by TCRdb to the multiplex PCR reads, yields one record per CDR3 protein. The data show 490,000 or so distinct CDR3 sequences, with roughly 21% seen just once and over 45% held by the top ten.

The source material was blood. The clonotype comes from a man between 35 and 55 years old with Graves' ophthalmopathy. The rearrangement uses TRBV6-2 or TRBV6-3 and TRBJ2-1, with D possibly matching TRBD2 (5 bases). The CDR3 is CASKRTGYNEQFF. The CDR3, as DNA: TGTGCCAGCAAGCGGACTGGTTACAATGAGCAGTTCTTC.